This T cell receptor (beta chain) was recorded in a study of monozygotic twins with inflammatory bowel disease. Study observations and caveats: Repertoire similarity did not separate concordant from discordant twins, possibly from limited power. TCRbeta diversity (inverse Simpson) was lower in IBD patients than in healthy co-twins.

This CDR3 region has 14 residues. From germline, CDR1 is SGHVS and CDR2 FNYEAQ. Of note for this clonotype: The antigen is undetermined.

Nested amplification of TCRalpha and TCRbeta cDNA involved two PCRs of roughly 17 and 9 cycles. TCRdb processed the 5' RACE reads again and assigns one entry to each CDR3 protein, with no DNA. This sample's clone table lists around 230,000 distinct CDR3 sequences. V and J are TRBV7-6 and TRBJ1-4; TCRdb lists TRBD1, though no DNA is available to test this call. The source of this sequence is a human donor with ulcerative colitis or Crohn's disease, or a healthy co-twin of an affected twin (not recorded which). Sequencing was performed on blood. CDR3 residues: CASSLDGQGGKLFF.